The following is a T cell receptor (beta chain) sequence with its context. Analyses pooled second doses at about 4 or about 12 weeks. These data come from a study of T cell responses to AZD1222 COVID-19 vaccine. Only in-frame clones appear in the TCRdb table, and some are missing; sequencing was by immunoSEQ multiplex PCR. The table records tens of thousands of clones, 88% of them present only once. The CDR3 loop spans 14 amino acids. V was pared by 5 bases and J by 5 bases, with 15 bases between. Per germline, CDR1 SNHLY and CDR2 FYNNEI. The sample was peripheral blood, taken 28 days after the second AZD1222 dose. This chain connects TRBV2 to TRBJ2-5; possibly TRBD1 for D (5 bases). This receptor was identified in an adult who received the AZD1222 COVID-19 vaccine. CDR3 loop: CASSPWGTWETQYF. The CDR3 DNA reads as TGTGCCAGCAGTCCTTGGGGCACTTGGGAGACCCAGTACTTC.